These 26 T cell receptor beta chains originate from one sample sequenced in a study of blood T cell repertoires in COVID-19. Profiled with immunoSEQ multiplex PCR; TCRdb holds only in-frame clones, not every one. The repertoire includes 25,000 or so clones, 75% to 90% of them detected once, and roughly a sixth sits in the top ten. The sample taken for sequencing was peripheral blood. These receptors were taken from a human donor with acute or convalescent COVID-19. The donor label of this sample is uncertain.

V gene TRBV5-1 combines with J gene TRBJ1-1; TRBD1 matches at 7 bases. Losses at the gene ends were 4 bases for V and 4 bases for J; bases not matched to a gene: 16. The CDR3 contains 17 residues. Germline values: CDR1 SGHRS, CDR2 YFSETQ. CDR3 residues: CASSPTDRSRGSTEAFF. The DNA for the CDR3 is TGCGCCAGCAGCCCTACGGACAGGTCCCGTGGGAGCACTGAAGCTTTCTTT.

The V gene is TRBV9, the J gene TRBJ1-2, with 7 bases fitting TRBD1. Germline assignment: CDR1 SGDLS and CDR2 YYNGEE. The CDR3 consists of 15 residues. After removal of 0 bases from V and 4 bases from J, the junction contained 6 bases not matched to a gene. CDR3 DNA sequence: TGTGCCAGCAGCGTAGCTACAGGGGCGGCCTATGGCTACACCTTC. Protein product: CASSVATGAAYGYTF.

The chain combines TRBV7-9 with TRBJ2-7, with TRBD1 as a possible D gene (6 bases). The CDR3 has 14 residues. The V and J ends lost 5 bases and 4 bases respectively, with 15 bases between them. The germline CDR1 and CDR2 sequences are SEHNR and FQNEAQ (reference sequence). The CDR3 region is CASSPGASRYEQYF. The DNA of the CDR3 is TGTGCCAGCAGCCCAGGGGCTAGCCGGTACGAGCAGTACTTC.

The chain employs TRBV9 and TRBJ1-3, with 12 positions matching TRBD1. The ends lost 4 bases at V and 4 bases at J; junction bases unmatched: 12. CDR3 length: 18 residues. Germline CDR1 is SGDLS and CDR2 is YYNGEE. The CDR3 loop reads CASSTGTGGGSIGNTIYF. CDR3 bases: TGTGCCAGCAGCACGGGGACAGGGGGCGGAAGTATCGGAAACACCATATATTTT.

The CDR3 DNA reads as TGTGCCAGCAGCCCCAAGCCTCCCCCCTACAATGAGCAGTTCTTC. It codes for CASSPKPPPYNEQFF. The V call is TRBV11-3, the J call TRBJ2-1; unclear D gene. Trimming cost V 5 bases and J 2 bases, with 13 bases left between them. The V gene's germline CDR1 is SGHNT and CDR2 YENEEA. The CDR3 consists of 15 residues.

This chain uses TRBV6-1 with TRBJ2-5; D gene ambiguous. Looked up from germline, CDR1 is MNHNS and CDR2 is SASEGT. This CDR3 is 12 amino acids long. V was clipped by 2 bases and J by 5 bases, with 6 bases between them. The CDR3 region has the DNA TGTGCCAGCAGTGAACTCGGGGAGACCCAGTACTTC. The encoded protein is CASSELGETQYF.

The chain links TRBV2 to TRBJ1-2; D is perhaps TRBD1 (5 bases). Trimming pared 5 bases from V and 4 bases from J, leaving 11 bases between. Germline CDR1 SNHLY, CDR2 FYNNEI. This CDR3 region has 13 residues. CDR3 DNA sequence: TGTGCCAGCAGTCAGGGCCCCCTCTATGGCTACACCTTC. Residues: CASSQGPLYGYTF.

A note on this clone: In the same sample, other DNA sequences code for this CDR3. The chain is built from TRBV15 and TRBJ1-4; possible D gene TRBD1, 5 bases. The CDR3 spans 16 residues. The germline V gene encodes CDR1 LNHNV and CDR2 YYDKDF (reference sequence). V lost 0 bases and J 5 bases, leaving 13 bases between the germline ends. The CDR3 reads CATSRDLGGTNEKLFF. CDR3 DNA sequence: TGTGCCACCAGCAGAGATCTCGGAGGGACGAATGAAAAACTGTTTTTT.

The CDR3 DNA reads TGTGCCAGCAGTAGACAGGGGGCGAATGGCTACACCTTC. Translated, it gives CASSRQGANGYTF. This chain joins TRBV2 and TRBJ1-2; TRBD1 aligns across 10 bases. CDR1 and CDR2 (germline): SNHLY, FYNNEI. After removal of 5 bases from V and 6 bases from J, the junction contained 3 bases not matched to a gene. The CDR3 runs 13 residues.

The chain uses TRBV11-3 and TRBJ2-3; 11 nucleotides agree with TRBD2. This CDR3 has 18 residues. J was trimmed by 1 base and V by 1 base; bases with no gene match: 7. Germline CDR1 reads SGHNT; CDR2 reads YENEEA. CDR3 in amino acids: CASSLVLAGVRGTDTQYF. CDR3 bases: TGTGCCAGCAGCTTAGTACTAGCGGGAGTACGGGGCACAGATACGCAGTATTTT.

The chain links TRBV4-1 to TRBJ1-1; 7 bases align to TRBD1. This CDR3 contains 16 residues. Germline CDR1 and CDR2: MGHRA and YSYEKL. Losses at the gene ends were 0 bases for V and 5 bases for J; bases not matched to a gene: 9. CDR3 in DNA: TGCGCCAGCAGCCAAGATCAGGGGGTATTAGGGACTGAAGCTTTCTTT. Its translation: CASSQDQGVLGTEAFF.

V is TRBV4-1 and J is TRBJ2-3, with 7 bases identical to TRBD1. The V segment lost 3 bases and the J segment 3 bases; nucleotides outside the gene matches: 12. The length of the CDR3 is 17 residues. Germline-derived CDR1 and CDR2 are MGHRA and YSYEKL. The CDR3 protein is CASSHLGGGIFTDTQYF. The CDR3, as DNA: TGCGCCAGCAGCCACCTAGGGGGCGGCATTTTTACAGATACGCAGTATTTT.

V usage is TRBV5-1 and J usage is TRBJ2-7, with TRBD1 matching 8 bases. Germline V gene data show CDR1 as SGHRS and CDR2 as YFSETQ. Trimming at V came to 4 bases and at J to 5 bases, leaving 8 bases not matched to a gene. This CDR3 is 14 amino acids long. Here the CDR3 reads CASSKDRADHEQYF. CDR3 sequence (DNA): TGCGCCAGCAGCAAGGACAGGGCAGACCACGAGCAGTACTTC. The complete variable domain, with remaining parts taken from reference TRBV5-1 and TRBJ2-7, reads KAGVTQTPRYLIKTRGQQVTLSCSPISGHRSVSWYQQTPGQGLQFLFEYFSETQRNKGNFPGRFSGRQFSNSRSEMNVSTLELGDSALYLCASSKDRADHEQYFGPGTRLTVT.

This chain uses TRBV6-5 with TRBJ1-5; D call uncertain. V was cut by 6 bases and J by 7 bases, with 16 bases left in between. Per the germline V gene, CDR1 is MNHEY and CDR2 is SVGAGI. This CDR3 has 14 amino acids. The DNA of the CDR3 is TGTGCCAGCAGCACCCGGGGTTTAGGACAGCCCCAGCATTTT. Its translation: CASSTRGLGQPQHF.

The gene calls are TRBV6-5 and TRBJ2-1; D might be TRBD1 (6 bases). This CDR3 is 14 amino acids long. The V end lost 1 base, the J end lost 7 bases, and 11 bases lay between the germline ends. The germline CDR1 and CDR2 sequences are MNHEY and SVGAGI. The CDR3 DNA follows: TGTGCCAGCAGTTACTTAGGGACACCGAATGAGCAGTTCTTC. It encodes CASSYLGTPNEQFF.

V and J are TRBV5-4 and TRBJ2-7, with 11 nucleotides matching TRBD1. The V and J ends lost 4 bases and 6 bases, in that order; junction bases with no gene match: 6. Germline CDR1 is SGHNT and CDR2 is YYREEE (reference sequence). The CDR3 runs 14 residues. CDR3 region: CASSRGQGAGEQYF. Written as DNA, the CDR3 is TGTGCCAGCAGCAGAGGACAGGGGGCCGGCGAGCAGTACTTC. The full variable domain, completed using reference TRBV5-4 and TRBJ2-7, is ETGVTQSPTHLIKTRGQQVTLRCSSQSGHNTVSWYQQALGQGPQFIFQYYREEENGRGNFPPRFSGLQFPNYSSELNVNALELDDSALYLCASSRGQGAGEQYFGPGTRLTVT.

A single count supports this clone. The rearrangement links TRBV11-2 to TRBJ2-2, with a weak D call TRBD2 (6 bases). The CDR3 contains 16 residues. Deletions cut 5 bases from V and 1 base from J, with 14 bases between. Germline V gene data show CDR1 as SGHAT and CDR2 as FQNNGV. This CDR3 is CASSPRLGRNTGELFF. The CDR3 DNA sequence: TGTGCCAGCAGCCCACGACTAGGGCGGAACACCGGGGAGCTGTTTTTT. Drawing the rest from reference TRBV11-2 and TRBJ2-2, the complete variable domain is EAGVAQSPRYKIIEKRQSVAFWCNPISGHATLYWYQQILGQGPKLLIQFQNNGVVDDSQLPKDRFSAERLKGVDSTLKIQPAKLEDSAVYLCASSPRLGRNTGELFFGEGSRLTVL.

V gene TRBV7-3 combines with J gene TRBJ2-5, with 9 bases aligning to TRBD2. V gave up 5 bases and J gave up 2 bases; unmatched junction bases: 3. CDR3 length: 14 amino acids. The germline CDR1 and CDR2 sequences are SGHTA and FQGTGA. The CDR3 region is CASSPSGGQETQYF. CDR3 nucleotide sequence: TGTGCCAGCAGCCCAAGCGGGGGGCAAGAGACCCAGTACTTC.

V is TRBV18 and J is TRBJ2-7, with 7 bases fitting TRBD1. The CDR3 is 15 residues long. The V segment lost 5 bases and the J segment 0 bases; nucleotides outside the gene matches: 7. Germline V gives CDR1 KGHSH, CDR2 LQKENI. In DNA form, the CDR3 reads TGTGCCAGCTCAGGGGACAGCCGAACCTCCTACGAGCAGTACTTC. Translating gives CASSGDSRTSYEQYF.

The chain combines TRBV7-9 with TRBJ2-5, with D perhaps TRBD2 (5 bases). Trimming removed 10 bases at V and 5 bases at J, with 17 bases between. The CDR3 is made up of 13 amino acids. CDR1 and CDR2 from the germline V gene are SEHNR and FQNEAQ (reference sequence). For the CDR3, the DNA is TGTGCCACTAGAGAGGCTAGCCGGGAGACCCAGTACTTC. It translates to CATREASRETQYF.

The rearrangement joins TRBV9 to TRBJ2-1, with 8 bases lining up with TRBD2. In germline, CDR1 is SGDLS, CDR2 YYNGEE. V shed 1 base and J 5 bases; nucleotides not matched to a gene: 2. The CDR3 has 14 residues. The CDR3 coding sequence is TGTGCCAGCAGCGTAACTAGCGGACACAATGAGCAGTTCTTC. Amino acids: CASSVTSGHNEQFF.

V gene TRBV30 combines with J gene TRBJ2-7, with D tentatively TRBD2 (5 bases). V was shortened by 5 bases and J by 0 bases, with 17 bases between the two germline ends. The length of the CDR3 is 15 residues. Per germline, CDR1 GTSNPN and CDR2 SVGIG (reference sequence). Here the CDR3 reads CAWDLGGFSSYEQYF. In nucleotides, the CDR3 is TGTGCCTGGGACCTGGGCGGGTTTAGCTCCTACGAGCAGTACTTC.

The chain combines TRBV7-2 with TRBJ2-3; 7 bases line up with TRBD1. The ends lost 1 base at V and 8 bases at J; junction bases unmatched: 15. This CDR3 contains 17 residues. Germline V gene lookup returns CDR1 SGHTA and CDR2 FQGNSA. The CDR3, as DNA: TGTGCCAGCAGCTTAGTGGGTTTAGCCGGGCAGGGGGTTACGCAGTATTTT. Its protein product is CASSLVGLAGQGVTQYF.

This chain uses TRBV15 with TRBJ2-7, with 7 bases aligning to TRBD1. CDR1 and CDR2 from the germline V gene are LNHNV and YYDKDF (reference sequence). This CDR3 is 15 amino acids long. Trimming cost V 4 bases and J 0 bases; bases outside gene matches: 6. The CDR3 spells CATSTTRDSSYEQYF. The CDR3 DNA reads as TGTGCCACCAGCACAACCCGGGACAGCTCCTACGAGCAGTACTTC.

This chain joins TRBV25-1 and TRBJ1-1, with 10 bases fitting TRBD1. The V gene end was trimmed by 4 bases and the J gene end by 5 bases; junction bases not matched to a gene: 4. The CDR3 covers 14 residues. CDR1 and CDR2 (germline): MGHDK, SYGVNS. CDR3 residues: CASSADRGETEAFF. CDR3 bases: TGTGCCAGCAGTGCGGACAGGGGGGAGACTGAAGCTTTCTTT. The entire variable domain, with the rest obtained from reference TRBV25-1 and TRBJ1-1, is as follows: EADIYQTPRYLVIGTGKKITLECSQTMGHDKMYWYQQDPGMELHLIHYSYGVNSTEKGDLSSESTVSRIRTEHFPLTLESARPSHTSQYLCASSADRGETEAFFGQGTRLTVV.

The chain links TRBV9 to TRBJ2-4; D perhaps matches TRBD2 (6 bases). V was clipped by 4 bases and J by 7 bases, with 12 bases between them. CDR1 and CDR2 from the germline V gene are SGDLS and YYNGEE. This CDR3 has 13 residues. CDR3 DNA: TGTGCCAGCAGCCCAAGGGACTCGAACATTCAGTACTTC. This encodes CASSPRDSNIQYF.